What follows are 11 T cell receptor beta chains derived from one specimen sequenced in a study of cytomegalovirus exposure and HLA in healthy donors. The primer mix had 60 Vbeta and 13 Jbeta primers. Method: immunoSEQ multiplex PCR; TCRdb's copy keeps in-frame clones and lacks some. This sample has some 170,000 clones, with under 85% found just once. Material: PBMCs. These receptor sequences come from a human donor in good health.

This clone was found a few times. This CDR3 reads CASSYLQGEGANVLTF. The CDR3 DNA reads as TGCGCCAGCAGCTACCTCCAGGGTGAAGGGGCCAACGTCCTGACTTTC. V is TRBV5-1 and J is TRBJ2-6; D might be TRBD1 (5 bases). The V gene's germline CDR1 is SGHRS and CDR2 YFSETQ. With 3 bases removed from V and 4 bases from J, the gap between germline ends came to 14 bases. This CDR3 contains 16 residues.

This clone was observed a few times. The V call is TRBV2, the J call TRBJ1-2; D is unresolved. Per the germline V gene, CDR1 is SNHLY and CDR2 is FYNNEI. The CDR3 covers 14 residues. V lost 7 bases to trimming and J lost 0 bases, with 12 bases between them. The CDR3 region has the DNA TGTGCCAGCACCGAGGGATATTCTAACTATGGCTACACCTTC. Protein sequence: CASTEGYSNYGYTF.

The chain couples TRBV11-2 to TRBJ1-1; TRBD1 aligns across 7 bases. The CDR3 spans 13 residues. The ends lost 9 bases at V and 3 bases at J; junction bases unmatched: 7. Germline CDR1 reads SGHAT; CDR2 reads FQNNGV. The chain's CDR3 is CASGGQGDTEAFF. The CDR3 nucleotides read TGTGCCAGTGGGGGGCAGGGGGACACTGAAGCTTTCTTT.

The V and J genes are TRBV5-4 and TRBJ1-2; the D is unclear. Germline CDR1 SGHNT, CDR2 YYREEE (reference sequence). This CDR3 is 14 amino acids long. V was shortened by 4 bases and J by 3 bases, with 13 bases between the two germline ends. The CDR3 here is CASSPEAGHYGYTF. The CDR3 nucleotides are TGTGCCAGCAGCCCGGAGGCCGGTCACTATGGCTACACCTTC.

The chain is built from TRBV6-1 and TRBJ2-7; 8 nucleotides match TRBD1. The CDR3 sequence is 14 residues long. V lost 1 base and J lost 7; bases outside the gene matches: 6. Looked up from germline, CDR1 is MNHNS and CDR2 is SASEGT. DNA for the CDR3: TGTGCCAGCAGTGAAGGAGGGACAGGCGGGGAGCAGTACTTC. Its protein is CASSEGGTGGEQYF.

The chain uses TRBV7-9 and TRBJ2-7; D uncertain. Germline lookup yields CDR1 SEHNR and CDR2 FQNEAQ (reference sequence). The CDR3 covers 14 residues. V shed 2 bases and J shed 2 bases, with 10 bases lying between them. CDR3 DNA sequence: TGTGCCAGCAGCTTATTCGGCGACACCTACGAGCAGTACTTC. Amino acids: CASSLFGDTYEQYF.

In DNA, the CDR3 is TGTGCCAGCAGCTTAGCCAGCGGGGGGGCGTACGAGCAGTACTTC. Its translation: CASSLASGGAYEQYF. This rearrangement joins TRBV11-2 to TRBJ2-7, with 10 bases lining up with TRBD2. Looked up from germline, CDR1 is SGHAT and CDR2 is FQNNGV. The CDR3 is 15 amino acids. Germline trimming cut 1 base from V and 4 bases from J; bases unmatched to any gene: 4.

The CDR3 sequence: CASSFQGDQPQHF. The CDR3 nucleotides are TGCGCCAGCAGCTTCCAGGGGGATCAGCCCCAGCATTTT. V gene TRBV4-1 combines with J gene TRBJ1-5, with 7 positions matching TRBD1. The CDR3 sequence is 13 residues long. The germline gives CDR1 MGHRA, CDR2 YSYEKL. Trimming cost V 5 bases and J 5 bases; bases outside gene matches: 3.

The V gene is TRBV7-8, the J gene TRBJ1-1; 8 bases agree with TRBD1. V dropped 5 bases and J dropped 3; count of bases not matched to a gene: 11. The CDR3 length is 16 residues. Germline V gives CDR1 SGHVS, CDR2 FQNEAQ. The CDR3 coding sequence is TGTGCCAGCAGCCTCAGGGGGCGCGGGGTAGACACTGAAGCTTTCTTT. Its protein is CASSLRGRGVDTEAFF.

This chain uses TRBV19 with TRBJ1-5; 9 bases map to TRBD1. This CDR3 has 16 residues. In germline, CDR1 is LNHDA, CDR2 SQIVND (reference sequence). With V trimmed by 9 bases and J by 0 bases, 9 bases remained unmatched. CDR3 sequence (DNA): TGTGCCAGCCGACAGGGGGAAGTCTATAGCAATCAGCCCCAGCATTTT. Translated: CASRQGEVYSNQPQHF.

The chain is built from TRBV20-1 and TRBJ1-4; D is unresolved. The CDR3 contains 11 residues. Germline-derived CDR1 and CDR2 are DFQATT and SNEGSKA (reference sequence). Trimming stripped 4 bases from V and 6 bases from J, with 6 bases between. The CDR3 nucleotides are TGCAGTGCTAATTTCGATGAAAAACTGTTTTTT. This sequence encodes CSANFDEKLFF.